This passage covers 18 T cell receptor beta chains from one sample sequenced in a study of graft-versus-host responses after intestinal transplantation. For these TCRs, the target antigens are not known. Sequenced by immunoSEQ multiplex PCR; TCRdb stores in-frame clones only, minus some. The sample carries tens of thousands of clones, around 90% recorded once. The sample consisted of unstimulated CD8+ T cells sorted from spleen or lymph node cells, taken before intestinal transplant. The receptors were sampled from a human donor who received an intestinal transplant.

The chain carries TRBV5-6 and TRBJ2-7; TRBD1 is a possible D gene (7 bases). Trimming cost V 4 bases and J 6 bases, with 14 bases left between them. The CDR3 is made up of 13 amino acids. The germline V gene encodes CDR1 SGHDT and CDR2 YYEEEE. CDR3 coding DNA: TGTGCCAGCAGCCCACAGGGGACTGGCGAGCAGTACTTC. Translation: CASSPQGTGEQYF.

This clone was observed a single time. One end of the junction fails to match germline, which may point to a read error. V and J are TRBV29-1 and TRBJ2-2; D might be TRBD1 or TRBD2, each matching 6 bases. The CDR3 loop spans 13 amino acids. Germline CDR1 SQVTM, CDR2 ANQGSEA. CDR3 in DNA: TGCAGCGTGGAAGGGGGGAGCACCGGGGAGCTGTTTTTT. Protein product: CSVEGGSTGELFF.

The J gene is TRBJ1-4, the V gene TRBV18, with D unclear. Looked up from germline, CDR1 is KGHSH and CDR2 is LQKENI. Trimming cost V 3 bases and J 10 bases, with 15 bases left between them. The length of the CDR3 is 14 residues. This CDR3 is CASSPSGKSGKLFF. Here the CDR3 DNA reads TGTGCCAGCTCACCGTCGGGTAAATCTGGAAAACTGTTTTTT.

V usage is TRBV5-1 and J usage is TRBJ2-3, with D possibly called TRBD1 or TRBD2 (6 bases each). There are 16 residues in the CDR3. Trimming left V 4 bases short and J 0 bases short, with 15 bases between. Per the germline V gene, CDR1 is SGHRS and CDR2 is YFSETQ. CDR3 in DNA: TGCGCCAGCAGCCTGGGACACGGGGGTAGCACAGATACGCAGTATTTT. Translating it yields CASSLGHGGSTDTQYF.

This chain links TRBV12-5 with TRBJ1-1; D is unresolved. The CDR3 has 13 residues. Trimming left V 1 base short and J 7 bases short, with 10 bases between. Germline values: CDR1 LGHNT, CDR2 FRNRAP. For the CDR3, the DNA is TGTGCTAGTGGTTTGGAGACACTAAATGAAGCTTTCTTT. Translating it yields CASGLETLNEAFF.

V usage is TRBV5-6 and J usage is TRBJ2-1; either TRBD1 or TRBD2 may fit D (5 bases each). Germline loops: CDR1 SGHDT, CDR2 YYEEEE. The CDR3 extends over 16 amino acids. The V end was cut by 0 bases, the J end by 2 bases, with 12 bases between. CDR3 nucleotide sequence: TGTGCCAGCAGCTTGGATCTAGGGGAGACCTACAATGAGCAGTTCTTC. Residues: CASSLDLGETYNEQFF. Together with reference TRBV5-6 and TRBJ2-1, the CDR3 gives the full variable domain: DAGVTQSPTHLIKTRGQQVTLRCSPKSGHDTVSWYQQALGQGPQFIFQYYEEEERQRGNFPDRFSGHQFPNYSSELNVNALLLGDSALYLCASSLDLGETYNEQFFGPGTRLTVL.

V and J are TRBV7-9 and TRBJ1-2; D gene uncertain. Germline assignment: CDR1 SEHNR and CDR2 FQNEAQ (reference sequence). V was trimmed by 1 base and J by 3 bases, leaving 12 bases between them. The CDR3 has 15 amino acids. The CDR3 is CASSLVGRRDYGYTF. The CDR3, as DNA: TGTGCCAGCAGCTTAGTCGGCAGGAGAGACTATGGCTACACCTTC.

The CDR3 sequence is CAIRSTRDSLIYEQYF. The CDR3 DNA follows: TGTGCCATCCGAAGTACGCGGGACAGTCTAATTTACGAGCAGTACTTC. V usage is TRBV10-3 and J usage is TRBJ2-7, with a weak D call TRBD1 (7 bases). With 8 bases removed from V and 4 bases from J, the gap between germline ends came to 24 bases. In germline, CDR1 is ENHRY, CDR2 SYGVKD. The CDR3 sequence is 16 residues long.

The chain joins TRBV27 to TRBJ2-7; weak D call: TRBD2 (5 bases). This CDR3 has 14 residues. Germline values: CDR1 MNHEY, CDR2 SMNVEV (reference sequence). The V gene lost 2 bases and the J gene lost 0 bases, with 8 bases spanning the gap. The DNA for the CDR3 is TGTGCCAGCAGTTTAGGGAGAACCTCCTACGAGCAGTACTTC. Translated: CASSLGRTSYEQYF.

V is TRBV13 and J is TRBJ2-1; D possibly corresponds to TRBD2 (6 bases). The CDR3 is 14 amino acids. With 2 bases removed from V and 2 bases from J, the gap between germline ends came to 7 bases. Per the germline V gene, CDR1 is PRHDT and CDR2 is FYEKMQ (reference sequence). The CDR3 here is CASSLWEAYNEQFF. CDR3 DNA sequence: TGTGCCAGCAGCTTATGGGAGGCCTACAATGAGCAGTTCTTC.

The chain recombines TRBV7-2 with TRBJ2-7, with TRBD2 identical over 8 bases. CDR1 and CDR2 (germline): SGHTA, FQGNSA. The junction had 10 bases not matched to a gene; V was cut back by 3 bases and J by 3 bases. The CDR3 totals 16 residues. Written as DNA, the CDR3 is TGTGCCAGCAGCTTTAATAGCGGGAAACCTCTCTACGAGCAGTACTTC. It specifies CASSFNSGKPLYEQYF.

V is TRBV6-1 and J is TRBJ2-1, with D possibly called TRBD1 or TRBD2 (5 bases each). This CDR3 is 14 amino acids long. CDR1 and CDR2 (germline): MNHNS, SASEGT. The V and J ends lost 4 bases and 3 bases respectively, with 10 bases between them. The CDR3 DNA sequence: TGTGCCAGCAGTGCCGGGGACCTCTACAATGAGCAGTTCTTC. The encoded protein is CASSAGDLYNEQFF.

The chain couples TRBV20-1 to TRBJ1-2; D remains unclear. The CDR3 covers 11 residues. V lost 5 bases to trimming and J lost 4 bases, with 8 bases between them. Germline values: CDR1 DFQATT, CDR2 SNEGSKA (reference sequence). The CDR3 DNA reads TGCAGTGCTCCAGATGTCTATGGCTACACCTTC. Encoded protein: CSAPDVYGYTF.

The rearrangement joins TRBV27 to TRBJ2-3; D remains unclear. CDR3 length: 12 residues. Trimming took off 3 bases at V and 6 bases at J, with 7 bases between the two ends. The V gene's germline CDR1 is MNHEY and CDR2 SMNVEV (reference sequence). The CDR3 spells CASSLTADTQYF. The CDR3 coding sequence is TGTGCCAGCAGTTTGACGGCGGATACGCAGTATTTT.

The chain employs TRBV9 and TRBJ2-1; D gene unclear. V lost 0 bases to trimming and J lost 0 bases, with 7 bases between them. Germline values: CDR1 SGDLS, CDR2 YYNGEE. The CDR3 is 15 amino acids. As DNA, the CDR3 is TGTGCCAGCAGCGTAGACATGAGCTCCTACAATGAGCAGTTCTTC. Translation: CASSVDMSSYNEQFF.

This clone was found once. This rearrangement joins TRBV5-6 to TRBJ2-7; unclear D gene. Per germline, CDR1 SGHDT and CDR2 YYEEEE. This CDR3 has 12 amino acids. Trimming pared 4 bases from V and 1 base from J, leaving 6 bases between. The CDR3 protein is CASSLRSYEQYF. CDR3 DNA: TGTGCCAGCAGCCTTCGGTCCTACGAGCAGTACTTC.

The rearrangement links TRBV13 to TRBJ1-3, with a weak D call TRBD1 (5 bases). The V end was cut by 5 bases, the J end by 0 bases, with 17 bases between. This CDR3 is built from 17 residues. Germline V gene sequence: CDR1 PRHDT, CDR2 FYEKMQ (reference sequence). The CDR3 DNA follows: TGTGCCAGCAGCACACGCAAACAGGTTGCCTCTGGAAACACCATATATTTT. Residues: CASSTRKQVASGNTIYF.

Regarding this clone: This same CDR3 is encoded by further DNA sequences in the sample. The CDR3 sequence is CASSLDNTGELFF. CDR3 DNA sequence: TGTGCCAGCAGCTTAGACAACACCGGGGAGCTGTTTTTT. The chain joins TRBV7-2 to TRBJ2-2; D is uncertain. Trimming stripped 1 base from V and 2 bases from J, with 2 bases between. The CDR3 contains 13 residues. Germline values: CDR1 SGHTA, CDR2 FQGNSA. Using reference TRBV7-2 and TRBJ2-2 for the parts outside the CDR3, the full variable domain is GAGVSQSPSNKVTEKGKDVELRCDPISGHTALYWYRQSLGQGLEFLIYFQGNSAPDKSGLPSDRFSAERTGGSVSTLTIQRTQQEDSAVYLCASSLDNTGELFFGEGSRLTVL.